Sequencing of this T cell receptor beta chain was carried out in a study of cytomegalovirus exposure and HLA in healthy donors listed by TCRdb under 2017. About the full investigation: An earlier analysis of some 550 of the donors reported roughly 300 Gb of sequence data and some 100 million unique TCR beta sequences from approximately 180 million T cells. An early release that covered some 630 HLA-typed donors contained approximately 300 gigabases of sequencing data and about 93 million unique TCR sequences. Of the roughly 430 genotyped donors, approximately 82% fell in the genetic ancestry cluster associated with self-reported Caucasian donors. The study aimed to test whether signatures of past pathogen exposure could be identified by cataloging public T cell receptors. The study used immunosequencing to profile the T cell repertoires of several hundred subjects and linked those repertoires to cytomegalovirus serostatus. In addition to the first cohort of around 670 subjects, a separate validation cohort of about 120 different subjects was used. To predict cytomegalovirus infection status, the study combined high-throughput TCR immunosequencing, statistical association of individual TCRs with disease status, and machine learning. A later analysis re-analyzed previously published TCR beta repertoires from 660 or so donors and added high-resolution HLA genotyping to study TCR occurrence patterns. The later analysis used no new phenotypic data to find candidate immune exposures, relying instead on TCR beta sequences and their occurrence across donors. An earlier analysis of 450 to 750 of the donors used high-throughput TCR beta sequencing to judge whether each TCR beta V gene segment behaved as functional or pseudogenic. Donor age, sex, ethnicity and CMV serostatus were compiled alongside the repertoire data. A later genetic analysis took genome-wide SNP genotypes for about 60% of the roughly 670 donors and used that subset as a discovery cohort. All discovery cohort repertoires had been generated on a single sequencing platform. HLA typing included class I and class II loci at four-digit resolution. The number of typed donors differed by locus: roughly 620-630 for A, B, C, DRB1 and DQB1; roughly 510 for DQA1; around 610 for DPA1; and roughly 490 for DPB1. Because of strong linkage in the cohort, roughly five DR-DQ haplotypes were treated as single units for association and clustering. Across some 400 genotyped donors of the cohort, an average of roughly 200,000 unique TCR beta nucleotide sequences per donor were sequenced, and approximately 17% of those sequences were non-productive. The paper's findings and limits, for the study overall: Some IMGT-functional V segments, including TRBV6-2 and TRBV6-3, could not be distinguished by the 87-base-pair reads and were therefore excluded. In a later analysis, HLA-associated TCR beta chains showed more clonal expansion and lower generation probabilities than non-associated chains that were equally common. The study gave a list of over 150 TCR beta chains associated with cytomegalovirus. Most TCR sequences were observed very rarely across donors, whereas some public TCRs were present in many individuals. It was suggested by the authors that the approach could potentially be generalized to other disease states and immunological phenotypes. In this cohort, only TCR beta chains were sequenced, and detectable features were limited by the absence of alpha or paired-chain data. When HLA alleles, especially DR and DQ, strongly co-occurred, attributing TCR associations to individual alleles was difficult. Several of the top co-occurrence clusters appeared to be linked to parvovirus B19, influenza, CMV and Epstein-Barr virus, according to a later analysis. In an earlier analysis of 450 to 750 of the donors, most TCR beta V segments appeared in productive rearrangements about 87% or about 30% of the time, broadly matching IMGT annotations. The classifier was reported to diagnose cytomegalovirus status with high specificity and sensitivity in both the original and validation cohorts. Linkage disequilibrium might explain the correlated functional status among segregating V segments, but an unknown experimental factor could not be ruled out. A group of highly shared sequence variants was considered likely to be a technical artifact of the sequencing pipeline. A few of the identified cytomegalovirus-associated TCR beta chains were confirmed in vitro to be specific for cytomegalovirus antigens. Roughly uniform sequencing depth across donors was assumed in presence/absence analyses, although this assumption may not hold. According to a later analysis, TCR association rates differed among HLA loci, with DRB1 alleles showing the most associated TCRs and HLA-C alleles showing the fewest. In a later genetic analysis, fewer N-insertions in productive TCRs were reported among donors in an Asian-associated ancestry cluster than the roughly 700-donor mean. A later analysis associated 16,951 TCR beta sequences with specific HLA alleles at a false discovery rate of 0.05. For the cohort, immune exposure information was limited to CMV serostatus. V-gene and J-gene trimming of TCR beta chains was associated with a missense DCLRE1C variant in a later genetic analysis, and the association was replicated in an independent cohort. Because some donors lacked HLA typing at each locus, the association tests relied only on the typed subset. According to a later analysis, most CMV-associated TCR beta chains appeared to be HLA-restricted, and the HLA associations seemed to be driven largely by CMV exposure. A further reported finding was that TCR beta sequences accurately predicted the HLA-A and HLA-B alleles for most subjects in the first cohort. Because counts were too low, more than 15 rarely observed V segments, including chromosome 9 orphons, were excluded from the earlier analysis of about 500 of the donors.

Worth noting for this clone: It has no known antigen specificity. Base-call qualities are not available, and no considerably larger clone is one nucleotide away.

The library was built by means of the immunoSEQ multiplex PCR assay. For the multiplex PCR, a mixture combining 60 forward primers for TCR Vbeta segments and 13 reverse primers for TCR Jbeta segments was used. A multiplex PCR assay on genomic DNA amplified the CDR3 region of rearranged TCR beta genes. Amplified TCR beta libraries were sequenced as 87-base-pair reads on the Illumina HiSeq System. The published analysis was carried out like this. Across the 640 or so repertoires, a later analysis counted approximately 75 million unique TCR beta chains, around 11 million of which were shared by at least two donors. Raw reads were error-corrected and collapsed into unique sequences with a nearest-neighbor algorithm that merged closely related sequences to remove PCR and sequencing errors. Alignment of CDR3 sequences to IMGT reference sequences was used to assign V, D and J gene segments. Each retained sequence needed at least a six-nucleotide match to both a V gene segment and a J gene segment. A rearrangement was called productive if the CDR3 had no stop codons and remained in frame with V and J, and every other rearrangement was called non-productive. Following IMGT convention, CDR3 was defined as the stretch from the second conserved V-encoded cysteine to the conserved J-encoded phenylalanine. The earlier analysis of a few hundred of the donors excluded any sequence lacking an unambiguous match to a single V gene segment. An earlier analysis of around 600 of the donors classified V segments as functional when productive rearrangements were above 56.7% and as segregating when the standard deviation between donors was above 5%. To diagnose cytomegalovirus status from the catalog of TCR beta chain sequences, a statistical classification framework was built. V and J gene assignment, in a later analysis, came from comparing TCR nucleotide sequences with IMGT/GENE-DB human TR gene sequences. Using the TCRdist pipeline, a later analysis assigned CDR3 sequences along with most-parsimonious VDJ recombination scenarios. In a later analysis, each TCR beta chain was defined by its CDR3 amino acid sequence together with its V-gene family, and reads without a unique V-gene family were excluded. In a later analysis, 450 to 600 highly shared, low-generation-probability nucleotide sequences were removed to address suspected cross-contamination and a sequencing artifact. In a later analysis, a clonal expansion index was calculated for each public chain from normalized within-repertoire ranks of inferred template counts. In a later analysis, generation probabilities were computed with a VDJ recombination model fitted to out-of-frame rearrangements, and the resulting probabilities were checked against IGoR. Hypergeometric tests were used in a later analysis to score TCR-TCR, TCR-HLA and TCR-CMV co-occurrence, with a repertoire-size bias correction applied to the TCR pairs. A later analysis estimated false discovery rates by permuting HLA or CMV assignments 20 times. In a later analysis, co-occurring TCRs were grouped using DBSCAN, and TCRdist sequence similarity was added for clustering within HLA-allele-positive subsets. Repertoires with fewer than 30,000 or more than 120,000 public chains, plus five repertoires with anomalous nucleotide sharing, were excluded from co-occurrence clustering. TCRdb mirrors the immuneACCESS table, restricted to in-frame sequences. Some clones are absent from its copies; in checked studies, under half trace to an unresolved V gene, and the reason for the others is unknown. That table is the source of V, J and clone size, and D and trimming were worked out from the DNA. The sample table records about 210,000 clones; roughly 87% of these occur just once. Of the sample, roughly 6% is held by the ten largest clones.

The cohort consisted of fewer than 700 healthy bone marrow donors. At the time of sampling, every cohort member was nominally healthy, though immune exposures that went unrecorded were likely present. The donor tested CMV seropositive, placing the donor among the 289 seropositive members of the cohort. A peripheral blood sample was provided by each donor, and peripheral blood mononuclear cells were used for TCR beta sequencing. Genomic DNA was extracted from the blood cell samples with the Qiagen DNeasy Blood Extraction Kit. The germline V and J ends show losses of 3 bases and 1 base respectively, and no gene match explains 1 base of the junction. Counted from cysteine to phenylalanine, this CDR3 has 14 amino acids. Of all the DNA, just the CDR3 is kept, 42 bases in frame from base 1. The germline V gene encodes CDR1 GTSNPN and CDR2 SVGIG (reference sequence).

The sequence joins TRBV30 to TRBJ1-5; a stretch of 9 junction bases matches TRBD1. Sequencing was performed on PBMCs. This TCR came from a middle-aged man in good health and CMV-seropositive. The encoded CDR3 is CAWRGQGSNQPQHF. The DNA is TGTGCCTGGAGGGGACAGGGAAGCAATCAGCCCCAGCATTTT.